Shown below are 23 T cell receptor beta chains from a single sample sequenced in a study of T-cell reconstitution after alpha-beta-depleted transplantation in children. As it was prepared, the TCRbeta library received unique molecular identifiers. Using its own MiXCR run on the PCR reads, TCRdb lists one record per CDR3 protein. This sample carries approximately 800,000 distinct CDR3 sequences, roughly 15% of them seen once, and the ten largest clones take roughly 5%. The specimen was PBMCs, mostly from graft donor cells, collected 360 days after TCRalphabeta/CD19-depleted stem cell transplant. These receptors originate from a male patient aged 10 to 17 who had a stem cell transplant for acute lymphoblastic leukemia, so the T cells may come from the graft donor.

There are a few counts of this clonotype. The chain couples TRBV5-1 to TRBJ2-1; D is possibly TRBD1 or TRBD2 (5 bases each). Germline V CDR1 and CDR2: SGHRS, YFSETQ. The CDR3 consists of 13 residues. V was shortened by 2 bases and J by 9 bases, with 12 bases between the two germline ends. CDR3 amino acids: CASSFGQGVEQFF. DNA for the CDR3: TGCGCCAGCAGCTTCGGGCAGGGAGTTGAGCAGTTCTTC.

This clonotype came up a few times. CDR3 coding DNA: TGTGCCATCAGTGGAAGAGATGGCTACACCTTC. It is translated as CAISGRDGYTF. The chain employs TRBV10-3 and TRBJ1-2, with no clear D. The V and J ends lost 4 bases and 6 bases respectively, with 6 bases between them. Germline lookup yields CDR1 ENHRY and CDR2 SYGVKD. The CDR3 runs to 11 residues.

There are many counts of this clonotype. The rearrangement uses TRBV11-2 and TRBJ2-7; 10 nucleotides line up with TRBD1. CDR1 and CDR2 (germline): SGHAT, FQNNGV. V trimming: 1 base; J trimming: 4 bases; junction bases outside the gene matches: 19. CDR3 length equals 20 residues. The CDR3: CASSLGRDRGRLNLNYEQYF. The CDR3, as DNA: TGTGCCAGCAGCTTAGGGAGGGACAGGGGTCGCCTCAATCTTAATTACGAGCAGTACTTC.

The sample holds many counts of this clonotype. This chain links TRBV7-6 with TRBJ2-3; 8 nucleotides line up with TRBD2. This CDR3 region has 17 residues. The ends lost 5 bases at V and 5 bases at J; junction bases unmatched: 15. CDR1 and CDR2 (germline): SGHVS, FNYEAQ. The chain's CDR3 is CASSPPGSGTLGDTQYF. CDR3 DNA: TGTGCCAGCAGCCCGCCGGGTAGCGGGACTCTAGGAGATACGCAGTATTTT. Variable domain in full (rest from reference TRBV7-6 and TRBJ2-3): GAGVSQSPRYKVTKRGQDVALRCDPISGHVSLYWYRQALGQGPEFLTYFNYEAQQDKSGLPNDRFSAERPEGSISTLTIQRTEQRDSAMYRCASSPPGSGTLGDTQYFGPGTRLTVL.

This clonotype occurred many times. The V gene is TRBV4-2, the J gene TRBJ2-7; TRBD1 aligns across 7 bases. The CDR3 has 18 residues. V trimming: 0 bases; J trimming: 0 bases; junction bases outside the gene matches: 11. Per germline, CDR1 LGHNA and CDR2 YNFKEQ. This chain's CDR3 is CASSQDPRQGLSSYEQYF. DNA of the CDR3: TGTGCCAGCAGCCAAGACCCCCGACAGGGCTTATCCTCCTACGAGCAGTACTTC.

This clonotype was observed a handful of times. The chain couples TRBV4-1 to TRBJ1-2; no firm D call. The CDR3 runs 13 residues. With 1 base removed from V and 2 bases from J, the gap between germline ends came to 5 bases. The germline V gene has CDR1 MGHRA and CDR2 YSYEKL. The CDR3 region is CASSQGGNYGYTF. The DNA of the CDR3 is TGCGCCAGCAGCCAAGGAGGGAACTATGGCTACACCTTC.

CDR3 bases: TGTGCCAGCAGCAAAAGTCGGCACATGATAACCTACGAGCAGTACTTC. Translating gives CASSKSRHMITYEQYF. The J gene is TRBJ2-7, the V gene TRBV21-1. TRBV21-1 is an annotated pseudogene. The CDR3 runs 16 residues.

This clonotype was seen a few times. The chain has TRBV6-5 and TRBJ1-5; D call uncertain. The CDR3 totals 16 residues. CDR1 and CDR2 from the germline V gene are MNHEY and SVGAGI. V was trimmed by 4 bases and J by 5 bases, leaving 18 bases between them. CDR3 nucleotides: TGTGCCAGCAGTTGCTCGAGTAGAGGCAGCCATCAGCCCCAGCATTTT. Encoded protein: CASSCSSRGSHQPQHF.

This clonotype was observed a handful of times. The chain has TRBV5-6 and TRBJ2-3; TRBD2 aligns across 10 bases. Looked up from germline, CDR1 is SGHDT and CDR2 is YYEEEE. V shed 0 bases and J 4 bases; nucleotides not matched to a gene: 8. This CDR3 is built from 17 residues. CDR3 sequence reads: CASSLEGSGRKADTQYF. CDR3 DNA: TGTGCCAGCAGCTTGGAAGGTAGCGGGAGGAAAGCAGATACGCAGTATTTT.

The table lists this clonotype with a few counts. The V gene is TRBV12-3 or TRBV12-4, the J gene TRBJ2-1, with TRBD2 matching over 9 bases. After removal of 4 bases from V and 3 bases from J, the junction contained 7 bases not matched to a gene. The CDR3 contains 16 residues. The CDR3 DNA follows: TGTGCCAGCAGTTCCTTAGCGGGAGCTAGCTACAATGAGCAGTTCTTC. This encodes CASSSLAGASYNEQFF.

This chain joins TRBV7-3 and TRBJ2-2; 14 bases align to TRBD2. CDR1 and CDR2 from the germline V gene are SGHTA and FQGTGA. This CDR3 has 21 amino acids. V dropped 6 bases and J dropped 2; count of bases not matched to a gene: 17. CDR3 amino acids: CASSPKSGTSGRRTNTGELFF. CDR3 DNA: TGTGCCAGCAGTCCCAAATCCGGGACTAGCGGGAGAAGGACTAACACCGGGGAGCTGTTTTTT. Variable domain in full (rest from reference TRBV7-3 and TRBJ2-2): GAGVSQTPSNKVTEKGKYVELRCDPISGHTALYWYRQSLGQGPEFLIYFQGTGAADDSGLPNDRFFAVRPEGSVSTLKIQRTERGDSAVYLCASSPKSGTSGRRTNTGELFFGEGSRLTVL.

The rearrangement joins TRBV5-1 to TRBJ2-7; 7 nucleotides line up with TRBD1. This CDR3 contains 16 residues. Trimming at V came to 3 bases and at J to 1 base, leaving 10 bases not matched to a gene. Looked up from germline, CDR1 is SGHRS and CDR2 is YFSETQ. The CDR3 here is CASSWDRDRPSYEQYF. The CDR3 DNA sequence: TGCGCCAGCAGCTGGGACCGGGACAGACCATCCTACGAGCAGTACTTC.

Many counts were recorded for this clonotype. The CDR3 sequence is CASSAGPHAGSYEQYF. The CDR3 DNA is TGTGCCAGCAGTGCAGGTCCCCATGCTGGCTCCTACGAGCAGTACTTC. The chain has TRBV9 and TRBJ2-7, with unresolved D. Germline loops: CDR1 SGDLS, CDR2 YYNGEE. The CDR3 runs to 16 residues. Trimming left V 5 bases short and J 0 bases short, with 18 bases between.

The chain uses TRBV2 and TRBJ1-1; D remains ambiguous. The V end lost 7 bases, the J end lost 4 bases, and 7 bases lay between the germline ends. Germline CDR1 and CDR2: SNHLY and FYNNEI. CDR3 size: 11 residues. CDR3 in DNA: TGTGCCAGCACGGAGTTCACTGAAGCTTTCTTT. This gives the protein CASTEFTEAFF.

This clonotype has only a few counts. The chain uses TRBV7-9 and TRBJ2-5; D uncertain. The V and J ends lost 2 bases and 4 bases respectively, with 17 bases between them. The CDR3 covers 16 residues. Germline V gene lookup returns CDR1 SEHNR and CDR2 FQNEAQ (reference sequence). The CDR3 DNA sequence: TGTGCCAGCAGCTTACCCCCGGCCCCAGCCCGAGAGACCCAGTACTTC. It translates to CASSLPPAPARETQYF.

The DNA of the CDR3 is TGTGCCAGTACCATGGGACTAGGCTTATCCTACGAGCAGTACTTC. Translated, it gives CASTMGLGLSYEQYF. The rearrangement uses TRBV19 and TRBJ2-7; 8 bases match TRBD2. The CDR3 totals 15 residues. Germline assignment: CDR1 LNHDA and CDR2 SQIVND (reference sequence). V was pared by 7 bases and J by 1 base, with 9 bases of the junction left unmatched.

The chain combines TRBV7-8 with TRBJ1-4, with TRBD1 as a possible D gene (5 bases). Trimming took 3 bases from V and 6 from J, leaving 14 bases between them. The germline gives CDR1 SGHVS, CDR2 FQNEAQ. The CDR3 runs 15 residues. The CDR3 DNA sequence: TGTGCCAGCAGCTTTTCCGGGACCGCGGATGAAAAACTGTTTTTT. Translation gives CASSFSGTADEKLFF.

There are a few counts of this clonotype. The V gene is TRBV10-3, the J gene TRBJ1-5; tentatively, D is TRBD1 (5 bases). The germline V and J ends were trimmed by 4 bases and 0 bases, with 7 bases remaining between them. The CDR3 has 14 residues. The germline V gene has CDR1 ENHRY and CDR2 SYGVKD. The CDR3: CAISGQISNQPQHF. CDR3 nucleotides: TGTGCCATCAGTGGACAGATTAGCAATCAGCCCCAGCATTTT.

The gene calls are TRBV29-1 and TRBJ2-2; D ambiguous. The CDR3 totals 13 residues. V lost 0 bases, J lost 4 bases, and 6 bases lay in between. Per germline, CDR1 SQVTM and CDR2 ANQGSEA. The CDR3 sequence: CSVEEPTTGELFF. The CDR3 DNA is TGCAGCGTTGAAGAACCCACCACCGGGGAGCTGTTTTTT.

In its sample, this clonotype was seen a few times. The chain combines TRBV5-1 with TRBJ1-2, with 9 bases lining up with TRBD1. Germline V lookup: CDR1 SGHRS, CDR2 YFSETQ. The J segment lost 1 base and the V segment lost 3 bases, leaving 7 bases of the junction unmatched. The CDR3 spans 16 residues. CDR3: CASSSRGQGLNYGYTF. The CDR3 DNA follows: TGCGCCAGCAGCTCCCGCGGACAGGGGCTTAACTATGGCTACACCTTC.

The chain has TRBV3-1 and TRBJ2-5; the D is unclear. The CDR3 runs to 16 residues. CDR1 and CDR2 (germline): LGHDT, YNNKEL (reference sequence). The V end lost 1 base, the J end lost 5 bases, and 17 bases lay between the germline ends. Written as DNA, the CDR3 is TGTGCCAGCAGCCAAGGAGGCTATCCCGTTCGGGAGACCCAGTACTTC. Translating gives CASSQGGYPVRETQYF.

The V and J genes are TRBV7-9 and TRBJ2-7; D call uncertain. The CDR3 is 17 residues long. The germline V gene encodes CDR1 SEHNR and CDR2 FQNEAQ (reference sequence). The ends were cut back, 0 bases at V and 2 bases at J, with 17 bases in the middle. The CDR3 reads CASSLALSRDPTYEQYF. The DNA for the CDR3 is TGTGCCAGCAGCTTAGCGCTCAGTAGGGATCCAACCTACGAGCAGTACTTC.

J is TRBJ2-7 and V is TRBV18, with D maybe TRBD1 (5 bases). Trimming took 3 bases from V and 3 from J, leaving 15 bases between them. The CDR3 has 15 residues. Germline V CDR1 and CDR2: KGHSH, LQKENI. CDR3 sequence: CASSPSTVVFYEQYF. Here the CDR3 DNA reads TGTGCCAGCTCACCTTCGACAGTAGTATTCTACGAGCAGTACTTC. Based on the CDR3 plus reference TRBV18 and TRBJ2-7, the full variable domain is NAGVMQNPRHLVRRRGQEARLRCSPMKGHSHVYWYRQLPEEGLKFMVYLQKENIIDESGMPKERFSAEFPKEGPSILRIQQVVRGDSAAYFCASSPSTVVFYEQYFGPGTRLTVT.